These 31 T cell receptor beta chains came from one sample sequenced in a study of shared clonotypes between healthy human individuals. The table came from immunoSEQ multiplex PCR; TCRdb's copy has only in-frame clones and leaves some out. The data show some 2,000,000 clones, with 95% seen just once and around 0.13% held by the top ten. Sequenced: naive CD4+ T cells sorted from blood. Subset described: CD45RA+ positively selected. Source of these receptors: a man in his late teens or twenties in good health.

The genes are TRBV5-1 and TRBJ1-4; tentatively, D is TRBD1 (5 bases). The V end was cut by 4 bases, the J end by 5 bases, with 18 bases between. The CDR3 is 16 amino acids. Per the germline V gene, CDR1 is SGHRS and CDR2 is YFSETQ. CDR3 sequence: CASSDWGGLGNEKLFF. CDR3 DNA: TGCGCCAGCAGCGACTGGGGCGGGCTCGGCAATGAAAAACTGTTTTTT.

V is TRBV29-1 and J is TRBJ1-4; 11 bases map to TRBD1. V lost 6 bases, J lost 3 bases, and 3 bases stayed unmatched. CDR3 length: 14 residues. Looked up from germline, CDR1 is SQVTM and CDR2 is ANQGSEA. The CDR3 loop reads CSVGTGGANEKLFF. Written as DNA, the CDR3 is TGCAGCGTGGGGACAGGGGGAGCTAATGAAAAACTGTTTTTT. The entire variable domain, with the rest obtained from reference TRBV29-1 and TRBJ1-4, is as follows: SAVISQKPSRDICQRGTSLTIQCQVDSQVTMMFWYRQQPGQSLTLIATANQGSEATYESGFVIDKFPISRPNLTFSTLTVSNMSPEDSSIYLCSVGTGGANEKLFFGSGTQLSVL.

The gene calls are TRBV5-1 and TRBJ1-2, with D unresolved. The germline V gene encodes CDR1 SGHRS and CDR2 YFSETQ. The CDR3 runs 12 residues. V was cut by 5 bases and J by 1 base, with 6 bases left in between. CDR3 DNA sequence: TGCGCCAGCAGGGACCTTAACTATGGCTACACCTTC. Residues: CASRDLNYGYTF. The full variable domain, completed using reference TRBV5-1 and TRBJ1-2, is KAGVTQTPRYLIKTRGQQVTLSCSPISGHRSVSWYQQTPGQGLQFLFEYFSETQRNKGNFPGRFSGRQFSNSRSEMNVSTLELGDSALYLCASRDLNYGYTFGSGTRLTVV.

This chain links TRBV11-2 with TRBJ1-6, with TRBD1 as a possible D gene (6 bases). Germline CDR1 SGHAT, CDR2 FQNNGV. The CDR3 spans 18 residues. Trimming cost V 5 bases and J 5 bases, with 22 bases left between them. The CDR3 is CASSPWTASPPDNSPLHF. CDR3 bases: TGTGCCAGCAGCCCCTGGACAGCAAGTCCACCGGATAATTCACCCCTCCACTTT.

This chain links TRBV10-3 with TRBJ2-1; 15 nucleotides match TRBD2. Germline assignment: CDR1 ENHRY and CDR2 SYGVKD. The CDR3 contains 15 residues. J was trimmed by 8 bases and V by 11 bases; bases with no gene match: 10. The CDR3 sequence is CAARTSGRALDEQFF. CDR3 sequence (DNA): TGTGCCGCCCGGACTAGCGGGAGGGCCCTTGATGAGCAGTTCTTC.

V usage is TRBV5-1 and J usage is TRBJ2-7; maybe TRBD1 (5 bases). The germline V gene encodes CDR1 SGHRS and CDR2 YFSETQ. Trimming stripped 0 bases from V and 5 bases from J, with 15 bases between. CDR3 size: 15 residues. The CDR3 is CASSLAWGRMDEQYF. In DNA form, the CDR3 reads TGCGCCAGCAGCTTGGCCTGGGGCAGGATGGACGAGCAGTACTTC. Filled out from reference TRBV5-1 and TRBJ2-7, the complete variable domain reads KAGVTQTPRYLIKTRGQQVTLSCSPISGHRSVSWYQQTPGQGLQFLFEYFSETQRNKGNFPGRFSGRQFSNSRSEMNVSTLELGDSALYLCASSLAWGRMDEQYFGPGTRLTVT.

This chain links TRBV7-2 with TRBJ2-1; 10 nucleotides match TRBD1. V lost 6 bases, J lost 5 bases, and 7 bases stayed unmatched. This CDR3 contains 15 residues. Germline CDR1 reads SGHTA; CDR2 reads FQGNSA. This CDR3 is CASRKPGQGNNEQFF. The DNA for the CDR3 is TGTGCCAGCAGGAAACCGGGACAGGGGAACAATGAGCAGTTCTTC. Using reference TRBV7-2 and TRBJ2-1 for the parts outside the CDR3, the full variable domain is GAGVSQSPSNKVTEKGKDVELRCDPISGHTALYWYRQSLGQGLEFLIYFQGNSAPDKSGLPSDRFSAERTGGSVSTLTIQRTQQEDSAVYLCASRKPGQGNNEQFFGPGTRLTVL.

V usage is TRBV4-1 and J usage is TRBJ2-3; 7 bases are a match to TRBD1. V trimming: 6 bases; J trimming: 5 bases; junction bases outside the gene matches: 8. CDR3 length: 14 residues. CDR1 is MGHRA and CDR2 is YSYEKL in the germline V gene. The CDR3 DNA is TGCGCCAGCAGGAAAATAGGGGGCGAAGATACGCAGTATTTT. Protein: CASRKIGGEDTQYF.

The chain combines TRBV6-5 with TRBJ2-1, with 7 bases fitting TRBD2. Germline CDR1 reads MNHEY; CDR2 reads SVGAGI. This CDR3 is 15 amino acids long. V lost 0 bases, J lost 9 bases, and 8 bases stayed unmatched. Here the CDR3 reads CASSYSAAGEVEQFF. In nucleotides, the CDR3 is TGTGCCAGCAGTTACTCTGCCGCGGGAGAGGTTGAGCAGTTCTTC.

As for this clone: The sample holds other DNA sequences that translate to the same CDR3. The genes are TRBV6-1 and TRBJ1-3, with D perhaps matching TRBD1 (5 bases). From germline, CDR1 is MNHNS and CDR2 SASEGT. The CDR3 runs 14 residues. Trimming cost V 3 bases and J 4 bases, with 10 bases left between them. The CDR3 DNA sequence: TGTGCCAGCAGTGAGGGACGTTCGGGAAACACCATATATTTT. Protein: CASSEGRSGNTIYF.

The CDR3 spells CASSSASRLRNEQYF. The CDR3 region has the DNA TGTGCCAGCAGCTCCGCCTCGCGGCTTAGAAACGAGCAGTACTTC. This chain connects TRBV5-4 to TRBJ2-7; D not certain. CDR3 length: 15 residues. V gave up 3 bases and J gave up 5 bases, with 18 bases separating them. Germline V lookup: CDR1 SGHNT, CDR2 YYREEE (reference sequence).

The CDR3 is CASSLEGWNGYTF. In DNA, the CDR3 is TGCGCCAGCAGCTTGGAAGGGTGGAATGGCTACACCTTC. The chain carries TRBV5-1 and TRBJ1-2, with D unclear. Looked up from germline, CDR1 is SGHRS and CDR2 is YFSETQ. The CDR3 runs 13 residues. Trimming left V 0 bases short and J 6 bases short, with 9 bases between.

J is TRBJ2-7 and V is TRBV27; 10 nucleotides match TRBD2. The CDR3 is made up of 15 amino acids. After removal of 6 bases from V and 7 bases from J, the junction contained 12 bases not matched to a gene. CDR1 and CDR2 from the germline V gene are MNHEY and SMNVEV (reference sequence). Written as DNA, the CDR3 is TGTGCCAGCAGCTCAGGGGTAGCGGGAGGAAGGGAGCAGTACTTC. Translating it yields CASSSGVAGGREQYF.

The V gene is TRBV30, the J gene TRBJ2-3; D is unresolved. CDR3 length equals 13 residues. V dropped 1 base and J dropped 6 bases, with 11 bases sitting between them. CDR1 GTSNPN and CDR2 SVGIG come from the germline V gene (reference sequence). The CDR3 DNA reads TGTGCCTGGAGTGCCAAATTAGGTGATACGCAGTATTTT. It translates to CAWSAKLGDTQYF.

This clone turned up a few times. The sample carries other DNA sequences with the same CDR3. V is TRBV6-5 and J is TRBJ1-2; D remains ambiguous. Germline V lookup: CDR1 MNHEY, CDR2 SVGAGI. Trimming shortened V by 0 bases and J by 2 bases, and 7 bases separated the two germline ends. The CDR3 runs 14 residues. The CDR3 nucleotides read TGTGCCAGCAGTTACTCGGTGGGCAACTATGGCTACACCTTC. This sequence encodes CASSYSVGNYGYTF.

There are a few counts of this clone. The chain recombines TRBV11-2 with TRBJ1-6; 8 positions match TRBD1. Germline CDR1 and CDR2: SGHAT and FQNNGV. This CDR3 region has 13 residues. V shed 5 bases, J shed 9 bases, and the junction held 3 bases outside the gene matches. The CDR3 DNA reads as TGTGCCAGCAGCGACGACAGGGGTTCACCCCTCCACTTT. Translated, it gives CASSDDRGSPLHF.

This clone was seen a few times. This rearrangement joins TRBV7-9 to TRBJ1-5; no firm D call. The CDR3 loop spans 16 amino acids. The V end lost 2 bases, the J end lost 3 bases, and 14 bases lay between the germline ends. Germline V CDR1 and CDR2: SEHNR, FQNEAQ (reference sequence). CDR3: CASSLSSTSNNQPQHF. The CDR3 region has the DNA TGTGCCAGCAGCTTAAGTTCCACATCAAACAATCAGCCCCAGCATTTT. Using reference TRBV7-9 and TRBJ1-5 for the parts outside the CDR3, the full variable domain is DTGVSQNPRHKITKRGQNVTFRCDPISEHNRLYWYRQTLGQGPEFLTYFQNEAQLEKSRLLSDRFSAERPKGSFSTLEIQRTEQGDSAMYLCASSLSSTSNNQPQHFGDGTRLSIL.

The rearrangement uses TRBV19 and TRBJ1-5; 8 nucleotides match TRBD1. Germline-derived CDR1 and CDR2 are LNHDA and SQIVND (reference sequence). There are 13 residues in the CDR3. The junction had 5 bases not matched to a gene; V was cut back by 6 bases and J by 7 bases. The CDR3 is CASRDREAQPQHF. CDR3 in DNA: TGTGCCAGTAGGGACAGGGAGGCGCAGCCCCAGCATTTT. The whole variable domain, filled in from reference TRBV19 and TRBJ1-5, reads DGGITQSPKYLFRKEGQNVTLSCEQNLNHDAMYWYRQDPGQGLRLIYYSQIVNDFQKGDIAEGYSVSREKKESFPLTVTSAQKNPTAFYLCASRDREAQPQHFGDGTRLSIL.

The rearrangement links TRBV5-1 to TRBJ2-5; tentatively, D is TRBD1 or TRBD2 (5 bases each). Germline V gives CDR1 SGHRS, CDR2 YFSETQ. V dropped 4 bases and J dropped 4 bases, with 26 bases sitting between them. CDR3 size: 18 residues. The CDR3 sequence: CASSPLYSWDPLGETQYF. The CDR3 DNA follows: TGCGCCAGCAGCCCGTTATACTCCTGGGACCCACTTGGAGAGACCCAGTACTTC.

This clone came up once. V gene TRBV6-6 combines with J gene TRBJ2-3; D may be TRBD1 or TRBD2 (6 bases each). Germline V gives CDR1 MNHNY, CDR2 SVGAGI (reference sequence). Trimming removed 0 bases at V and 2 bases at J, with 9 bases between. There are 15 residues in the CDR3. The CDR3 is CASSYSRGPTDTQYF. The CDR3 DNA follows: TGTGCCAGCAGTTACTCCCGGGGGCCCACAGATACGCAGTATTTT.

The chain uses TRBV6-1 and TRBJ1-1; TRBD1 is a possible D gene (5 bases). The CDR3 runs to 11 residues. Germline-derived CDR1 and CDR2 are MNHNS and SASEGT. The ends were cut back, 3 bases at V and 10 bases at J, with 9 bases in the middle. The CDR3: CASSDIRGAFF. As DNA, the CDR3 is TGTGCCAGCAGTGACATTAGGGGAGCTTTCTTT.

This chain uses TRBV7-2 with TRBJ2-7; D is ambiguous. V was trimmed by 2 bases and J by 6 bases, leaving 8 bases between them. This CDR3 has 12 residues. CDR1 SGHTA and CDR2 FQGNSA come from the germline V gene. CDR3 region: CASSLQLAEQYF. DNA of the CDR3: TGTGCCAGCAGCTTACAACTCGCCGAGCAGTACTTC.

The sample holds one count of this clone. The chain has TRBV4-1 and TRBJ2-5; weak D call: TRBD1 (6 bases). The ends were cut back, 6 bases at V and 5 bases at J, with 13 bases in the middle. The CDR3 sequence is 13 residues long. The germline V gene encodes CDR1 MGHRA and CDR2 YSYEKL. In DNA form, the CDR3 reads TGCGCCAGCAGACAGGGACCGCTGGAGACCCAGTACTTC. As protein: CASRQGPLETQYF.

CDR3 region: CASSSQGAEKLFF. For the CDR3, the DNA is TGTGCCAGCAGTTCACAGGGCGCTGAAAAACTGTTTTTT. The chain carries TRBV6-5 and TRBJ1-4; tentatively, D is TRBD1 (6 bases). Germline V gene sequence: CDR1 MNHEY, CDR2 SVGAGI. The CDR3 length is 13 residues. Trimming pared 4 bases from V and 7 bases from J, leaving 10 bases between.

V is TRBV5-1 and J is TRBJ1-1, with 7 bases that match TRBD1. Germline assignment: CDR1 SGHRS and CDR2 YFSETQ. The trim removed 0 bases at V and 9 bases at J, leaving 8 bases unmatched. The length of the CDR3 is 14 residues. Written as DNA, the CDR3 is TGCGCCAGCAGCTTGGCCGCACAGGGGAGTAAAGCTTTCTTT. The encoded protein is CASSLAAQGSKAFF. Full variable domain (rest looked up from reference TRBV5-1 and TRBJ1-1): KAGVTQTPRYLIKTRGQQVTLSCSPISGHRSVSWYQQTPGQGLQFLFEYFSETQRNKGNFPGRFSGRQFSNSRSEMNVSTLELGDSALYLCASSLAAQGSKAFFGQGTRLTVV.

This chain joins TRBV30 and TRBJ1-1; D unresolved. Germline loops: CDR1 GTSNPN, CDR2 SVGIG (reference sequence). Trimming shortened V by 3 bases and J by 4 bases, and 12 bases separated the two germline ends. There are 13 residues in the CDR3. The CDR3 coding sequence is TGTGCCTGGAGACCCGCCCGGAGCACTGAAGCTTTCTTT. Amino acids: CAWRPARSTEAFF.

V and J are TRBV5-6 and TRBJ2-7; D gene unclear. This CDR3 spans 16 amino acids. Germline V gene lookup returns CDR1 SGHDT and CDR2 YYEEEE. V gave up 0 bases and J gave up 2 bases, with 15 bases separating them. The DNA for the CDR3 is TGTGCCAGCAGCTTGGCATTAGGCGCTGGAACCTACGAGCAGTACTTC. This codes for CASSLALGAGTYEQYF.

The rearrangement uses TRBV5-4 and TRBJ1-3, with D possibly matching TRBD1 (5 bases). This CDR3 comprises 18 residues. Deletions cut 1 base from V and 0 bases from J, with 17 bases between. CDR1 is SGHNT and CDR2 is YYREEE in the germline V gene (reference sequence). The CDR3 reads CASSLNLGTADSGNTIYF. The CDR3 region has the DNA TGTGCCAGCAGCTTGAATCTCGGGACCGCCGACTCTGGAAACACCATATATTTT.

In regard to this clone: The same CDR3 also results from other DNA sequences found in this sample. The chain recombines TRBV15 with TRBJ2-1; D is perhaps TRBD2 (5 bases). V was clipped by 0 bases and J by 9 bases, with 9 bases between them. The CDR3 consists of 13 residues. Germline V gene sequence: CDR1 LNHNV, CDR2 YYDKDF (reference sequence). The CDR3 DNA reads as TGTGCCACCAGCAGAGATCTAGCCGGTGAGCAGTTCTTC. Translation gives CATSRDLAGEQFF.

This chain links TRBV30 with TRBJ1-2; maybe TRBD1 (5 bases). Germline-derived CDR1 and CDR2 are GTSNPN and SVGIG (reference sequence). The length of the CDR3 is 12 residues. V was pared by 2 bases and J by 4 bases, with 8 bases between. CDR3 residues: CAWSKGFYGYTF. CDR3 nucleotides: TGTGCCTGGAGTAAGGGGTTCTATGGCTACACCTTC.

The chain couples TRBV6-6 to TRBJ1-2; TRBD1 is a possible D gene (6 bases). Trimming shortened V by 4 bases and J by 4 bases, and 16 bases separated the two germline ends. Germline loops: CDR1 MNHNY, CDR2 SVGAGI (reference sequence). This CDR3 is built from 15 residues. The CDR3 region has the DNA TGTGCCAGCAGTTCCCCGGGACACAACTTCTATGGCTACACCTTC. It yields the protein CASSSPGHNFYGYTF.